Listed here are 20 T cell receptor beta chains from one sample, sequenced in a study of T-cell reconstitution after alpha-beta-depleted transplantation in children. Researchers prepared the TCRbeta library using unique molecular identifiers, the study reports. One entry per CDR3 protein results from TCRdb running MiXCR on the PCR reads. The sample has tens of thousands of distinct CDR3 sequences, roughly 5% seen once. Sequencing was performed on PBMCs, mostly from graft donor cells, taken 60 days after TCRalphabeta/CD19-depleted stem cell transplant. These receptors all come from a female patient aged 2-9 years who had a stem cell transplant for aplastic anemia, so the T cells may come from the graft donor.

The DNA of the CDR3 is TGTGCCAGCAGAGGGGACACAGATACGCAGTATTTT. Translation: CASRGDTDTQYF. The chain uses TRBV2 and TRBJ2-3, with D tentatively TRBD1 (5 bases). The CDR3 covers 12 residues. V lost 6 bases, J lost 2 bases, and 6 bases lay in between. The germline gives CDR1 SNHLY, CDR2 FYNNEI.

This clonotype was seen ten or more times. The V and J genes are TRBV20-1 and TRBJ2-2, with 11 bases fitting TRBD1. Germline V gene lookup returns CDR1 DFQATT and CDR2 SNEGSKA (reference sequence). J gave up 4 bases and V 6 bases, and 10 bases lay outside the gene matches. This CDR3 has 16 residues. The CDR3 DNA reads TGCAGTGCATTCGACCCGGGGACAGGGGGCACCGGGGAGCTGTTTTTT. Its translation is CSAFDPGTGGTGELFF.

This clonotype has ten or more counts. The chain combines TRBV7-3 with TRBJ2-5, with 8 bases matching TRBD1. CDR3 length: 13 residues. Per the germline V gene, CDR1 is SGHTA and CDR2 is FQGTGA. With 5 bases clipped from V and 5 bases from J, the junction kept 4 bases outside the gene matches. The CDR3 region has the DNA TGTGCCAGCAGCGCCACAGGGGGTGAGACCCAGTACTTC. This encodes CASSATGGETQYF. Drawing the rest from reference TRBV7-3 and TRBJ2-5, the complete variable domain is GAGVSQTPSNKVTEKGKYVELRCDPISGHTALYWYRQSLGQGPEFLIYFQGTGAADDSGLPNDRFFAVRPEGSVSTLKIQRTERGDSAVYLCASSATGGETQYFGPGTRLLVL.

This clonotype was found a few times. This may be a read error, as it is one base from a much larger clone. V is TRBV11-2 and J is TRBJ1-2; 9 bases map to TRBD1. Germline CDR1 is SGHAT and CDR2 is FQNNGV. J was trimmed by 3 bases and V by 5 bases; bases with no gene match: 1. The CDR3 contains 13 residues. The CDR3 DNA reads TGTGCCAGCAGCCGGGACAGGGACTATGGCTACACCTTC. This sequence encodes CASSRDRDYGYTF.

This clonotype was seen repeatedly, ten times or more. The gene calls are TRBV7-3 and TRBJ2-2; D is undetermined. Between the trimmed V and J ends, which lost 1 base and 4 bases, there was a span of 7 bases. CDR3 length equals 14 residues. The germline CDR1 and CDR2 sequences are SGHTA and FQGTGA. The DNA of the CDR3 is TGTGCCAGCAGCTTAAAGGGCTCCACCGGGGAGCTGTTTTTT. Its protein is CASSLKGSTGELFF.

This clonotype came up many times. The CDR3 reads CASSLGGLADYEQYF. The CDR3 region has the DNA TGCGCCAGCAGCTTGGGGGGACTAGCGGACTACGAGCAGTACTTC. This chain connects TRBV5-1 to TRBJ2-7, with TRBD2 identical over 11 bases. Germline values: CDR1 SGHRS, CDR2 YFSETQ. After removal of 0 bases from V and 3 bases from J, the junction contained 2 bases not matched to a gene. The CDR3 consists of 15 residues.

This clonotype has at least ten counts. The V and J genes are TRBV24-1 and TRBJ1-5; no reliable D call. The V and J ends lost 2 bases and 4 bases respectively, with 17 bases between them. Germline V gene data show CDR1 as KGHDR and CDR2 as SFDVKD. The CDR3 loop spans 17 amino acids. CDR3 in amino acids: CATSDSAVGWTNQPQHF. The DNA for the CDR3 is TGTGCCACCAGTGATTCCGCCGTTGGGTGGACGAATCAGCCCCAGCATTTT.

This clonotype was seen ten or more times. The gene calls are TRBV9 and TRBJ2-7, with 10 bases fitting TRBD2. Germline CDR1 SGDLS, CDR2 YYNGEE. This CDR3 is 19 amino acids long. V lost 0 bases to trimming and J lost 3 bases; unmatched junction nucleotides: 15. CDR3 sequence: CASSVDPSGRDLSCYEQYF. DNA for the CDR3: TGTGCCAGCAGCGTAGACCCCAGCGGGAGGGACCTCTCCTGCTACGAGCAGTACTTC.

This clonotype has a count of ten or more. This rearrangement joins TRBV12-3 or TRBV12-4 to TRBJ2-7; unclear D gene. The CDR3 consists of 11 residues. The ends were cut back, 4 bases at V and 7 bases at J, with 8 bases in the middle. Here the CDR3 DNA reads TGTGCCAGCAGTTCGATTGTGGAGCAGTACTTC. It is translated as CASSSIVEQYF.

This clonotype appeared many times. The chain has TRBV12-3 or TRBV12-4 and TRBJ2-1, with unresolved D. Trimming left V 5 bases short and J 6 bases short, with 11 bases between. CDR3 length: 13 residues. CDR3 sequence (DNA): TGTGCCAGCAGTCGAAAGGTCCCCAATGAGCAGTTCTTC. Protein: CASSRKVPNEQFF.

This clonotype has a count of ten or more. This chain connects TRBV20-1 to TRBJ2-1; D uncertain. This CDR3 region has 12 residues. V was clipped by 0 bases and J by 6 bases, with 6 bases between them. From germline, CDR1 is DFQATT and CDR2 SNEGSKA (reference sequence). The CDR3 DNA reads as TGCAGTGCTAGAGATCATCCCAATGAGCAGTTCTTC. Encoded protein: CSARDHPNEQFF.

This clonotype was recorded many times. The chain carries TRBV5-1 and TRBJ2-4; 7 nucleotides align to TRBD2. The V gene end was trimmed by 4 bases and the J gene end by 0 bases; junction bases not matched to a gene: 13. CDR3 length equals 18 residues. From germline, CDR1 is SGHRS and CDR2 YFSETQ. The CDR3 reads CASSLGGTAALAKNIQYF. Written as DNA, the CDR3 is TGCGCCAGCAGCCTGGGAGGGACGGCAGCCTTAGCCAAAAACATTCAGTACTTC.

This clonotype was observed a handful of times. The chain combines TRBV5-1 with TRBJ2-7; the D is unclear. The germline gives CDR1 SGHRS, CDR2 YFSETQ. Trimming stripped 0 bases from V and 0 bases from J, with 7 bases between. The CDR3 contains 14 residues. The CDR3 DNA reads TGCGCCAGCAGCTTGGAGACTGGCTCCTACGAGCAGTACTTC. Translating gives CASSLETGSYEQYF.

In this sample, this clonotype turned up many times. V and J are TRBV18 and TRBJ2-3; TRBD1 matches at 7 bases. Trimming at V came to 2 bases and at J to 5 bases, leaving 4 bases not matched to a gene. The germline V gene encodes CDR1 KGHSH and CDR2 LQKENI. The CDR3 extends over 14 amino acids. This chain's CDR3 is CASSPGPGGDTQYF. CDR3 coding DNA: TGTGCCAGCTCACCAGGACCAGGGGGAGATACGCAGTATTTT.

At least ten counts were recorded for this clonotype. The chain is built from TRBV4-2 and TRBJ2-1, with D perhaps matching TRBD1 (5 bases). The V gene's germline CDR1 is LGHNA and CDR2 YNFKEQ. CDR3 size: 16 residues. Deletions cut 0 bases from V and 4 bases from J, with 13 bases between. DNA for the CDR3: TGTGCCAGCAGCCAAGATCCTTGGGGCGGTTACAATGAGCAGTTCTTC. Residues: CASSQDPWGGYNEQFF.

By share of the sample, this clonotype is medium-sized. The J gene is TRBJ2-7, the V gene TRBV13, with no clear D. The CDR3 covers 11 residues. Germline CDR1 and CDR2: PRHDT and FYEKMQ (reference sequence). V lost 3 bases, J lost 4 bases, and 4 bases lay in between. The chain's CDR3 is CASSFNYEQYF. Written as DNA, the CDR3 is TGTGCCAGCAGCTTTAATTACGAGCAGTACTTC.

Ten or more counts support this clonotype. The chain carries TRBV19 and TRBJ2-1, with D perhaps TRBD1 (5 bases). V shed 5 bases and J shed 9 bases, with 17 bases lying between them. CDR3 size: 14 residues. From germline, CDR1 is LNHDA and CDR2 SQIVND (reference sequence). The CDR3 spells CASSPRRTLLEQFF. CDR3 DNA: TGTGCCAGTAGTCCCCGAAGGACACTCCTTGAGCAGTTCTTC.

This clonotype has at least ten counts. This chain joins TRBV20-1 and TRBJ2-1, with D uncertain. The CDR3 has 15 amino acids. Per the germline V gene, CDR1 is DFQATT and CDR2 is SNEGSKA (reference sequence). Trimming pared 5 bases from V and 0 bases from J, leaving 14 bases between. Written as DNA, the CDR3 is TGCAGTGCTCCTAAGGTTGGAGACTCCTACAATGAGCAGTTCTTC. It translates to CSAPKVGDSYNEQFF.

This clonotype was recorded at least ten times. The V and J genes are TRBV28 and TRBJ2-5, with TRBD1 matching 8 bases. CDR1 is MDHEN, CDR2 SYDVKM, per germline. After removal of 8 bases from V and 4 bases from J, the junction contained 12 bases not matched to a gene. This CDR3 has 15 residues. This CDR3 reads CASAPGTGKGETQYF. For the CDR3, the DNA is TGTGCCAGCGCGCCCGGGACAGGCAAAGGAGAGACCCAGTACTTC.

This clonotype was picked up many times. The chain is built from TRBV4-2 and TRBJ2-5; TRBD2 is a possible D gene (6 bases). Germline V CDR1 and CDR2: LGHNA, YNFKEQ. The CDR3 runs 15 residues. V was trimmed by 1 base and J by 0 bases, leaving 9 bases between them. The CDR3 is CASSQGGGDQETQYF. CDR3 DNA sequence: TGTGCCAGCAGCCAAGGGGGCGGGGACCAAGAGACCCAGTACTTC.